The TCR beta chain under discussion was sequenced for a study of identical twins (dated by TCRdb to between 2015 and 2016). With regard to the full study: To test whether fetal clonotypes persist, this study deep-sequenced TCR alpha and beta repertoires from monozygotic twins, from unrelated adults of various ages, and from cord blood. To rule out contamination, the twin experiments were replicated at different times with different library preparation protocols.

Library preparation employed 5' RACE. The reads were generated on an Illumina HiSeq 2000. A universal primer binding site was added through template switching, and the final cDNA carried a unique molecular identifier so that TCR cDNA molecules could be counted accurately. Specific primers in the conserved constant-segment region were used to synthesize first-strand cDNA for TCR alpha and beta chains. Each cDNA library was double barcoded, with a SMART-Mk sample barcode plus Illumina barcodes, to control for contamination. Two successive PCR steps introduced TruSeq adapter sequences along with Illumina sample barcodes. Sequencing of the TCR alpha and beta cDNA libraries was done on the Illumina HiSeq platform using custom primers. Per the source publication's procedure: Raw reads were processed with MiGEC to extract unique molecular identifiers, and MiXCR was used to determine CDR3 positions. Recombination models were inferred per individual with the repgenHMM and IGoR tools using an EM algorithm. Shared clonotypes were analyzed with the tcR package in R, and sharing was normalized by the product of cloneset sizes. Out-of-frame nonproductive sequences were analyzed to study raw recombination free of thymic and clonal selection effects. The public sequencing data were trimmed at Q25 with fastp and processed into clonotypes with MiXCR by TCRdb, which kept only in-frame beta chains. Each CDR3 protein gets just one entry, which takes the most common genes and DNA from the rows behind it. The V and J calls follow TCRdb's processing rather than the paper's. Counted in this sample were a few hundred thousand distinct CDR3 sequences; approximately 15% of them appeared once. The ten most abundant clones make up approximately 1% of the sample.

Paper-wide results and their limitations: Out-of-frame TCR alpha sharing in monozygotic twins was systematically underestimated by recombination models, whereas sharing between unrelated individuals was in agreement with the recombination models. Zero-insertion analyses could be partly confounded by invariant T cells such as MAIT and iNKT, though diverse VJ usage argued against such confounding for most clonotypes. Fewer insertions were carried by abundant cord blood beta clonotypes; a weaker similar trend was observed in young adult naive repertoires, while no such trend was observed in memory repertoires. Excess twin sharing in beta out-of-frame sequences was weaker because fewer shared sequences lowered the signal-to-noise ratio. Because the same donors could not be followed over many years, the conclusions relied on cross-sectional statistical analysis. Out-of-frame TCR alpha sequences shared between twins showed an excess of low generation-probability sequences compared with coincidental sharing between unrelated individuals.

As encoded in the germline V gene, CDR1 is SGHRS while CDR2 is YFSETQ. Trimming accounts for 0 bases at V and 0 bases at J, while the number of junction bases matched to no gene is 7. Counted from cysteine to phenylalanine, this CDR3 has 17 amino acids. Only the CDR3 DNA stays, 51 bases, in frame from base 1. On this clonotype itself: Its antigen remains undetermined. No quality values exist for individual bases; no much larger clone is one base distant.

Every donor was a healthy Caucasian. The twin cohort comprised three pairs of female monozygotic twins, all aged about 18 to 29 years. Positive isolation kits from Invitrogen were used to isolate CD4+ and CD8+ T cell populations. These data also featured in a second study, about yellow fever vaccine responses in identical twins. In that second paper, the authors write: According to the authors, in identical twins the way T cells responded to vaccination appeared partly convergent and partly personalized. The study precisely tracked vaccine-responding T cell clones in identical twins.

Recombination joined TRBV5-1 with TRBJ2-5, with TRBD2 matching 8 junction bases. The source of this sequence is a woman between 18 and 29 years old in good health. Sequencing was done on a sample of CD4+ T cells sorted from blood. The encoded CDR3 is CASSLVDSGGYQETQYF. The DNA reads TGCGCCAGCAGCTTGGTCGACAGCGGGGGTTACCAAGAGACCCAGTACTTC.